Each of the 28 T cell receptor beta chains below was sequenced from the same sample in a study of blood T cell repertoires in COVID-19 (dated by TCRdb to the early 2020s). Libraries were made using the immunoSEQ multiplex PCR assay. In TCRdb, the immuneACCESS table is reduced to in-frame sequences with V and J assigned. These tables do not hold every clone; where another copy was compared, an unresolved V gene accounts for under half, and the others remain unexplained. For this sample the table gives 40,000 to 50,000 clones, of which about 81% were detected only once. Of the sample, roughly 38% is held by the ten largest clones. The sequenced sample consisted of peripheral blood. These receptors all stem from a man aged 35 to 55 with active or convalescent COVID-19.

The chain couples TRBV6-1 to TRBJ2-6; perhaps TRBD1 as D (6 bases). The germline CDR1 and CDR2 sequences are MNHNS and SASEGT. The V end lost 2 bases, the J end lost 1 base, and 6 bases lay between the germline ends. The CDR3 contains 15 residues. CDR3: CASSEQGSGANVLTF. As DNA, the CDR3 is TGTGCCAGCAGTGAACAGGGGTCTGGGGCCAACGTCCTGACTTTC.

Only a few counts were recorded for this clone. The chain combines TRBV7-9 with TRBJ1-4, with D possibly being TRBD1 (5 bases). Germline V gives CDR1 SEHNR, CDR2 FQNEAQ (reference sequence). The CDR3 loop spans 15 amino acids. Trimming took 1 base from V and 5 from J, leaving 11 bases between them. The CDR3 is CASSLGGGENEKLFF. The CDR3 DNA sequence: TGTGCCAGCAGCTTAGGCGGGGGAGAAAATGAAAAACTGTTTTTT.

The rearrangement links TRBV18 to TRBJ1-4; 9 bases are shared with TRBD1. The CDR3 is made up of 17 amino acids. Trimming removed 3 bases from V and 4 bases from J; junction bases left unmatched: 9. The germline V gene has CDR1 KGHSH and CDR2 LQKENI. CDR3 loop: CASSPRDRGGINEKLFF. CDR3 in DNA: TGTGCCAGCTCACCGCGCGACAGGGGGGGAATTAATGAAAAACTGTTTTTT.

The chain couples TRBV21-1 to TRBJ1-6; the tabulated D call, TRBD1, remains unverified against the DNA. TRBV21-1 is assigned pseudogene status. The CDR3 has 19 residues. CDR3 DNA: TGTGCCAGCAGCAAATCGGACAGGGACCATAGCTCCTATAATTCACCCCTCCACTTT. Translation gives CASSKSDRDHSSYNSPLHF.

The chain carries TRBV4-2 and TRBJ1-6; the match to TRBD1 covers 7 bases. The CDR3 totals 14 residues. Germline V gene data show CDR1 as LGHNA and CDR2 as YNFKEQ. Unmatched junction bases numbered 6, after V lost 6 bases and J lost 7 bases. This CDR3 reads CASRPRQGNSPLHF. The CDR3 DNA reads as TGTGCCAGCAGGCCCCGACAGGGCAATTCACCCCTCCACTTT.

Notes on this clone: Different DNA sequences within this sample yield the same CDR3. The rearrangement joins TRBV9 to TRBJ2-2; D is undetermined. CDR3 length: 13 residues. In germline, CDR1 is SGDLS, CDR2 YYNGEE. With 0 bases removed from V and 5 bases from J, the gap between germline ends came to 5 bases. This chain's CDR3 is CASSVAQTGELFF. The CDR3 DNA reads TGTGCCAGCAGCGTAGCCCAAACCGGGGAGCTGTTTTTT. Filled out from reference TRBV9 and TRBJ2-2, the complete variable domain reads DSGVTQTPKHLITATGQRVTLRCSPRSGDLSVYWYQQSLDQGLQFLIQYYNGEERAKGNILERFSAQQFPDLHSELNLSSLELGDSALYFCASSVAQTGELFFGEGSRLTVL.

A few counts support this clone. Here the CDR3 reads CASSGRTGGLFSNQPQHF. CDR3 in DNA: TGCGCCAGCAGTGGTCGGACAGGGGGCCTCTTTAGCAATCAGCCCCAGCATTTT. This chain connects TRBV10-2 to TRBJ1-5; 11 nucleotides line up with TRBD1. J was trimmed by 0 bases and V by 4 bases; bases with no gene match: 8. Germline-derived CDR1 and CDR2 are WSHSY and SAAADI. The CDR3 runs 18 residues.

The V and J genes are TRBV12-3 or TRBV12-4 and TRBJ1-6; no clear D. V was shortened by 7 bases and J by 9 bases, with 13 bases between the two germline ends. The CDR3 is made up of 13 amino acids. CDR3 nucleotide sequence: TGTGCCAGCACAGCATCCAGGCGTTCACCCCTCCACTTT. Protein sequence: CASTASRRSPLHF.

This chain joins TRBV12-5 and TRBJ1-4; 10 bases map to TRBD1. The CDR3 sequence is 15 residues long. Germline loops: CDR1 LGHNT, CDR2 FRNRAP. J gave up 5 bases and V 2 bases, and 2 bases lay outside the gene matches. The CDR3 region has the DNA TGTGCTAGTGGTTTGTGGGGACAGGGGAATGAAAAACTGTTTTTT. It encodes CASGLWGQGNEKLFF.

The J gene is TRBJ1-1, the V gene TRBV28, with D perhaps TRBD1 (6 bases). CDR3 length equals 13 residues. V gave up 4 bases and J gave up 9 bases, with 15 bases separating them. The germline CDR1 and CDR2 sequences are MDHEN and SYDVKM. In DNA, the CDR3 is TGTGCCAGCAGTTCCGGACAGTCCCCCCAAGCTTTCTTT. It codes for CASSSGQSPQAFF.

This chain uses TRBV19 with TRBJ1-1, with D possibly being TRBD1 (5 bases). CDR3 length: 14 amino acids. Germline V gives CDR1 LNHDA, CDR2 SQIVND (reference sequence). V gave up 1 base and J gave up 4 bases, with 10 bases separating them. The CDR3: CASSIGAGGTEAFF. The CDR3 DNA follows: TGTGCCAGTAGTATAGGGGCGGGGGGCACTGAAGCTTTCTTT.

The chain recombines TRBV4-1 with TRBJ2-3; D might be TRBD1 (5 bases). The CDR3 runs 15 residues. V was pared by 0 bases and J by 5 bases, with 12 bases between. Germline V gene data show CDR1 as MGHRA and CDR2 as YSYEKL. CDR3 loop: CASSQEAAQGDTQYF. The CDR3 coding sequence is TGCGCCAGCAGCCAAGAAGCCGCCCAGGGAGATACGCAGTATTTT.

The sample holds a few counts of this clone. The CDR3 DNA sequence: TGTGCCAGCAGTTCCCTAGGACCGGGAGAGCAGTACTTC. As protein: CASSSLGPGEQYF. This chain uses TRBV28 with TRBJ2-7, with D maybe TRBD2 (5 bases). The germline V and J ends were trimmed by 4 bases and 7 bases, with 14 bases remaining between them. The CDR3 is 13 residues long. The germline CDR1 and CDR2 sequences are MDHEN and SYDVKM.

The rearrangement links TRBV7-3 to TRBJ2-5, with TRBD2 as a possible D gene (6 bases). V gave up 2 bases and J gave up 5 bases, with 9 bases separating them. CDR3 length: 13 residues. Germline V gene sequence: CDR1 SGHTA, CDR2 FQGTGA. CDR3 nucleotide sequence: TGTGCCAGCAGCTTAGGAGGGTTGGAGACCCAGTACTTC. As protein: CASSLGGLETQYF.

CDR3 DNA sequence: TGTGCCAGTAGCAAGAACAGGGGGCAGCCCCAGCATTTT. This encodes CASSKNRGQPQHF. The V gene is TRBV19, the J gene TRBJ1-5; 8 positions match TRBD1. CDR1 is LNHDA and CDR2 is SQIVND in the germline V gene (reference sequence). This CDR3 has 13 residues. The V gene end was trimmed by 6 bases and the J gene end by 7 bases; junction bases not matched to a gene: 5.

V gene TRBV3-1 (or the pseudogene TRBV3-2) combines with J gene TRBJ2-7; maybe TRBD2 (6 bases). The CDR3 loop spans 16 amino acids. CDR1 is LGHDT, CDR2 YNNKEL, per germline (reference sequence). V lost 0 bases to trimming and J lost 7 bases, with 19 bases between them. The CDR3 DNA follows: TGTGCCAGCAGCCAAGATGGGCGGGGAGGAGAAGGGGAGCAGTACTTC. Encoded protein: CASSQDGRGGEGEQYF.

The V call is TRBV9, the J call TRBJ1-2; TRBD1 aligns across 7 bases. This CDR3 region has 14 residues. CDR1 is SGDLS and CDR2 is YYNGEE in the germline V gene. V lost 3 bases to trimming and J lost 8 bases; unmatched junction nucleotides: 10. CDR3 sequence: CASSGAIGGAGYTF. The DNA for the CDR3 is TGTGCCAGCAGCGGTGCCATAGGGGGCGCGGGCTACACCTTC.

The CDR3 nucleotides read TGTGCCAGCAAAGGGGCAGGCGATAGCAATCAGCCCCAGCATTTT. Amino acids: CASKGAGDSNQPQHF. This chain links TRBV27 with TRBJ1-5; D might be TRBD1 (5 bases). The germline CDR1 and CDR2 sequences are MNHEY and SMNVEV (reference sequence). The CDR3 consists of 15 residues. V was trimmed by 7 bases and J by 0 bases, leaving 13 bases between them.

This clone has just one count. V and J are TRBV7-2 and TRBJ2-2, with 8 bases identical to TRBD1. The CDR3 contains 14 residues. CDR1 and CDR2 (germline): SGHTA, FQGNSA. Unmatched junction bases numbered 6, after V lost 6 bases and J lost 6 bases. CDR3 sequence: CASRKAGGPGELFF. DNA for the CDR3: TGTGCCAGCAGGAAAGCAGGGGGCCCCGGGGAGCTGTTTTTT.

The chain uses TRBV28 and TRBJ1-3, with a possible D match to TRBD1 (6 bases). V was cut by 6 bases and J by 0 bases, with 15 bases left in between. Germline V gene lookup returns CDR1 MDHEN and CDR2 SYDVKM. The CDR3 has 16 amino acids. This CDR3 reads CASRWTETISGNTIYF. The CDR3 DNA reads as TGTGCCAGCAGATGGACAGAAACAATCTCTGGAAACACCATATATTTT.

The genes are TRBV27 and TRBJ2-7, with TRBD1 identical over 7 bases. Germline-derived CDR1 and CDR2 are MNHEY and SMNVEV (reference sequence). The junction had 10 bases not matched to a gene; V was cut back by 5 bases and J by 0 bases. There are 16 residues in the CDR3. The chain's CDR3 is CASSPSRGPSSYEQYF. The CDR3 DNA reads TGTGCCAGCAGTCCCTCGAGGGGGCCAAGCTCCTACGAGCAGTACTTC.

The CDR3, as DNA: TGCAGTGCTGGTGTTTCGGGGGTTGGTGAAAAACTGTTTTTT. This codes for CSAGVSGVGEKLFF. The chain couples TRBV20-1 to TRBJ1-4, with a tentative D call TRBD1 (5 bases). Germline V gene lookup returns CDR1 DFQATT and CDR2 SNEGSKA (reference sequence). The CDR3 consists of 14 residues. V lost 5 bases and J lost 7, with 17 bases in between.

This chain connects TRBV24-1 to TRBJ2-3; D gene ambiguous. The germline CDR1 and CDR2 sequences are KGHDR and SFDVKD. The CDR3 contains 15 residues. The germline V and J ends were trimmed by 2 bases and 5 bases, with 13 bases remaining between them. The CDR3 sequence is CATSDSSRPEDTQYF. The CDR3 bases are TGTGCCACCAGTGATTCGAGTCGCCCCGAAGATACGCAGTATTTT.

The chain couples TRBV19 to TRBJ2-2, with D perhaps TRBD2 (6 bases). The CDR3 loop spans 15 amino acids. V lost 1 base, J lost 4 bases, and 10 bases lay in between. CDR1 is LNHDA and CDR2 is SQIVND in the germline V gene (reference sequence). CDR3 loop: CASSIAPGGTGELFF. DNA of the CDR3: TGTGCCAGTAGTATAGCCCCCGGGGGCACCGGGGAGCTGTTTTTT.

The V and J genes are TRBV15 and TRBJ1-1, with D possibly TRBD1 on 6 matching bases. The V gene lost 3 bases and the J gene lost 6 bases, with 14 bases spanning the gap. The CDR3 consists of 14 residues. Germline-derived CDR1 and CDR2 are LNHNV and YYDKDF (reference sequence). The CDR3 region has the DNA TGTGCCACCAGCAGCAACAGGGAGGGTTCTGAAGCTTTCTTT. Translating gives CATSSNREGSEAFF. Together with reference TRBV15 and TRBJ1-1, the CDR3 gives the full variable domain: DAMVIQNPRYQVTQFGKPVTLSCSQTLNHNVMYWYQQKSSQAPKLLFHYYDKDFNNEADTPDNFQSRRPNTSFCFLDIRSPGLGDTAMYLCATSSNREGSEAFFGQGTRLTVV.

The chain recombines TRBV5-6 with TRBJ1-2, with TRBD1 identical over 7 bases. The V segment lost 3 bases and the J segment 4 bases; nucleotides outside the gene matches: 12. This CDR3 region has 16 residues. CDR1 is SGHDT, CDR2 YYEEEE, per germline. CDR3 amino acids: CASSSYSTGYSYGYTF. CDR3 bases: TGTGCCAGCAGCTCCTATTCGACAGGGTATAGCTATGGCTACACCTTC.

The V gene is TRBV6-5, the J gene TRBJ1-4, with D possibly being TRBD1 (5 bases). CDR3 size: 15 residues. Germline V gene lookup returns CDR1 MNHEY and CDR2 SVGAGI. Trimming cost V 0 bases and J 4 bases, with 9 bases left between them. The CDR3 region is CASSYSNQGNEKLFF. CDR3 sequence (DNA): TGTGCCAGCAGTTACTCGAACCAGGGTAATGAAAAACTGTTTTTT.

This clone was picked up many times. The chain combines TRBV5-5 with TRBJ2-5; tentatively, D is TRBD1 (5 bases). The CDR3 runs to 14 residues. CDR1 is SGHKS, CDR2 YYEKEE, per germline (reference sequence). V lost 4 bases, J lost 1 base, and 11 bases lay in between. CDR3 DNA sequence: TGTGCCAGCAGCGAAAGCAGGGTCCAAGAGACCCAGTACTTC. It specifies CASSESRVQETQYF.